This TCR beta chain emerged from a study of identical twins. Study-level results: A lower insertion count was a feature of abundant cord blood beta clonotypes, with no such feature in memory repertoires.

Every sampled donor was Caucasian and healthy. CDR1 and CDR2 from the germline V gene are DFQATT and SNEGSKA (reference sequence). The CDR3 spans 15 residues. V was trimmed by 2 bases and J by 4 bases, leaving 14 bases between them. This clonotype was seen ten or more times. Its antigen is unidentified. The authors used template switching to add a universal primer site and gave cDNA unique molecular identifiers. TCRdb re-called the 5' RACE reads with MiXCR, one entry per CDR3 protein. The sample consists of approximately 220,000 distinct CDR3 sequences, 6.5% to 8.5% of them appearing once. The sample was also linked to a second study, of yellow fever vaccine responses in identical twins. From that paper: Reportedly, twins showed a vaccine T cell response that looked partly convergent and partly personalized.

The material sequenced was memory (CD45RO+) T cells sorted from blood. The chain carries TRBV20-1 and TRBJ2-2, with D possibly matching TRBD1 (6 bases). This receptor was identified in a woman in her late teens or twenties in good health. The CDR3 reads CSARFGTGRTGELFF. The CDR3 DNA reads TGCAGTGCTAGATTCGGTACAGGGCGCACCGGGGAGCTGTTTTTT.